These 5 T cell receptor beta chains share one sample of origin, sequenced in a study of blood T cell repertoires in COVID-19. Assay: immunoSEQ multiplex PCR; the TCRdb copy retains only in-frame clones and omits some. This table has 250,000 to 400,000 clones, roughly 90% appearing once. The sequencing sample was made of peripheral blood. These receptors all come from a woman aged 30 to 39 with COVID-19, enrolled during active disease.

J is TRBJ1-5 and V is TRBV29-1, with a weak D call TRBD1 (6 bases). CDR1 and CDR2 from the germline V gene are SQVTM and ANQGSEA. This CDR3 is 14 amino acids long. With 7 bases removed from V and 8 bases from J, the gap between germline ends came to 21 bases. The CDR3 reads CSASTGYQNEPQHF. DNA of the CDR3: TGCAGCGCTTCAACAGGGTACCAAAATGAGCCCCAGCATTTT. The whole variable domain, remainder taken from reference TRBV29-1 and TRBJ1-5, is SAVISQKPSRDICQRGTSLTIQCQVDSQVTMMFWYRQQPGQSLTLIATANQGSEATYESGFVIDKFPISRPNLTFSTLTVSNMSPEDSSIYLCSASTGYQNEPQHFGDGTRLSIL.

This chain connects TRBV7-2 to TRBJ1-2; no reliable D call. Looked up from germline, CDR1 is SGHTA and CDR2 is FQGNSA. The CDR3 runs 11 residues. The V end was cut by 2 bases, the J end by 7 bases, with 5 bases between. Here the CDR3 DNA reads TGTGCCAGCAGCTTAACAGTTGGCTACACCTTC. It is translated as CASSLTVGYTF.

This CDR3 reads CASSRDPQGLEAFF. The DNA for the CDR3 is TGTGCCAGCAGCCGCGACCCTCAGGGCCTCGAAGCTTTCTTT. The rearrangement links TRBV28 to TRBJ1-1; D perhaps matches TRBD1 (5 bases). This CDR3 has 14 amino acids. The V and J ends lost 6 bases and 8 bases respectively, with 19 bases between them. Looked up from germline, CDR1 is MDHEN and CDR2 is SYDVKM.

This rearrangement joins TRBV19 to TRBJ1-1; D is ambiguous. Germline CDR1 LNHDA, CDR2 SQIVND (reference sequence). CDR3 length equals 13 residues. The ends were cut back, 5 bases at V and 0 bases at J, with 7 bases in the middle. The CDR3 DNA follows: TGTGCCAGTAGTGACGGGATGAACACTGAAGCTTTCTTT. As protein: CASSDGMNTEAFF.

The V and J genes are TRBV6-5 and TRBJ2-7; 9 bases match TRBD1. The V gene end was trimmed by 4 bases and the J gene end by 2 bases; junction bases not matched to a gene: 6. The germline CDR1 and CDR2 sequences are MNHEY and SVGAGI. This CDR3 is built from 15 residues. DNA for the CDR3: TGTGCCAGCAGTTCCGCCGGGACAGGGACCTACGAGCAGTACTTC. It is translated as CASSSAGTGTYEQYF.